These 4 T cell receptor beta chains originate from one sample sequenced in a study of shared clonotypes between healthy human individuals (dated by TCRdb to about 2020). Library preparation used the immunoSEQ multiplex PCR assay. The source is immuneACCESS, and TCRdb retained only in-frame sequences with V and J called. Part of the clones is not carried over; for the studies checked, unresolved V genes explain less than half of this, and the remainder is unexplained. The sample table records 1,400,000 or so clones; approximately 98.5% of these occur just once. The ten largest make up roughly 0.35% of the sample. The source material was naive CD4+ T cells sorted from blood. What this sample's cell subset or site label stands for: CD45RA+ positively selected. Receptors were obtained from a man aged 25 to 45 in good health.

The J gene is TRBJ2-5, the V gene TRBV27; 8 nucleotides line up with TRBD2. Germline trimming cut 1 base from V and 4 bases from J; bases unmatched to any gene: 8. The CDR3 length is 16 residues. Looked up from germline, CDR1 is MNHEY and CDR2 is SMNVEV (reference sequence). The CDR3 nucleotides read TGTGCCAGCAGTTTATTCCCGGGAGGGGGAGGAGAGACCCAGTACTTC. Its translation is CASSLFPGGGGETQYF.

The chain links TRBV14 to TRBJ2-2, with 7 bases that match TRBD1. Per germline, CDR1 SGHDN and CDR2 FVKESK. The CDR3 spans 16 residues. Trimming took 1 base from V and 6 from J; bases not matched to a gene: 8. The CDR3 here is CASSQVLAGGSGELFF. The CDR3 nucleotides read TGTGCCAGCAGCCAAGTCTTGGCAGGGGGTTCCGGGGAGCTGTTTTTT.

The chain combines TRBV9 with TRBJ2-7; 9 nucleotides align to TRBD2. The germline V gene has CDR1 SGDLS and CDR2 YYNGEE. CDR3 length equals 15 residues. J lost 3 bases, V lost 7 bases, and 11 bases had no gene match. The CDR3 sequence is CASGASGTSSYEQYF. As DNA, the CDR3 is TGTGCCAGCGGTGCCTCCGGGACTAGCAGCTACGAGCAGTACTTC.

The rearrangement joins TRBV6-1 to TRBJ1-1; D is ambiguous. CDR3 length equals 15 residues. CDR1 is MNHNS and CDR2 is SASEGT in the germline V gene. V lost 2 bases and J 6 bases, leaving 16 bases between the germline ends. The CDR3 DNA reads TGTGCCAGCAGTGAATGGAAAAGGGCCGACGCTGAAGCTTTCTTT. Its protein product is CASSEWKRADAEAFF.